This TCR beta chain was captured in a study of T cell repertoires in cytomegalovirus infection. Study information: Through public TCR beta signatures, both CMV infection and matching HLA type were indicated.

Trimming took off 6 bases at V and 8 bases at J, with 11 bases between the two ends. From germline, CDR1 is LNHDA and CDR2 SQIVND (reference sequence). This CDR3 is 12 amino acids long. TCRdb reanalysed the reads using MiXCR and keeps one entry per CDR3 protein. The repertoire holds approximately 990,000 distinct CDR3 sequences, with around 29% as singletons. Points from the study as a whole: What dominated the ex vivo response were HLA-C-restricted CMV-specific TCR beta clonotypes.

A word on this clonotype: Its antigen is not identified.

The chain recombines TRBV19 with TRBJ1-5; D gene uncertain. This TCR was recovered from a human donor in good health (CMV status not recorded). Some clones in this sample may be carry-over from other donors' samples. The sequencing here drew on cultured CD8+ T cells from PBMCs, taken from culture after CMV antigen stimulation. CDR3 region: CASSSRLEPQHF. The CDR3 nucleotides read TGTGCCAGTAGCTCCCGCTTGGAGCCCCAGCATTTT.